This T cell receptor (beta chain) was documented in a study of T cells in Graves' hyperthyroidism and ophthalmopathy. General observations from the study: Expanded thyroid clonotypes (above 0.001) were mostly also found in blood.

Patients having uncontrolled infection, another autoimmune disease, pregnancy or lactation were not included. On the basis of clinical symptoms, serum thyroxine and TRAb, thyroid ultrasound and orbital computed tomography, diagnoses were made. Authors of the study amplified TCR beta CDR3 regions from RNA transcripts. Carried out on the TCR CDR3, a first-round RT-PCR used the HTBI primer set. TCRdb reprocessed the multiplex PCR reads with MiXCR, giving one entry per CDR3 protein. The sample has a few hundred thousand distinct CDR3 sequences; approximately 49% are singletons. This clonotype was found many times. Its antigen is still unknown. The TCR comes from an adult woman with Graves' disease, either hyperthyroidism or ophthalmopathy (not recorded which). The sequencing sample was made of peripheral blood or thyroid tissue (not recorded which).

The CDR3 protein is CASSVSGASGNYGYTF. CDR3 sequence (DNA): TGTGCCAGCAGCGTTAGTGGGGCCAGCGGAAACTATGGCTACACCTTC. The V gene is TRBV7-9, the J gene TRBJ1-2; D possibly corresponds to TRBD1 (5 bases). The CDR3 runs 16 residues. CDR1 is SEHNR, CDR2 FQNEAQ, per germline (reference sequence). V was shortened by 5 bases and J by 2 bases, with 18 bases between the two germline ends. Full variable domain (missing parts from reference TRBV7-9 and TRBJ1-2): DTGVSQNPRHKITKRGQNVTFRCDPISEHNRLYWYRQTLGQGPEFLTYFQNEAQLEKSRLLSDRFSAERPKGSFSTLEIQRTEQGDSAMYLCASSVSGASGNYGYTFGSGTRLTVV.